Listed below are T cell receptor beta chains from one sample, sequenced in a study of shared clonotypes between healthy human individuals. Clones were read by immunoSEQ multiplex PCR, and TCRdb kept only the in-frame ones, dropping some. The sample records around 2,100,000 clones, 85% to 95% being singletons. The specimen was naive CD8+ T cells sorted from blood. Source of these receptors: a man aged 18 to 30 in good health. Each CDR3 is given with its conserved first and last residue.

J,length,V,CDR3
TRBJ2-5,15,TRBV10-2,CASSDRTGVGETQYF
TRBJ2-7,16,TRBV13,CASSLGPGGEYGEQYF
TRBJ2-2,16,TRBV6-5,CASSYTVREGPGELFF
TRBJ1-1,14,TRBV9,CASSPQPGNTEAFF
TRBJ1-1,18,TRBV4-2,CASSHYFEGIGGNTEAFF
TRBJ2-7,15,TRBV9,CASSVGGTSSYEQYF
TRBJ1-2,11,TRBV6-6,CATQGGYGYTF
TRBJ2-1,13,TRBV9,CASSDGPVDEQFF
TRBJ2-1,12,TRBV9,CASSVAENEQFF
TRBJ1-5,13,TRBV7-9,CASSEGGNQPQHF
TRBJ2-1,13,TRBV7-9,CASSPGGSNEQFF
TRBJ2-7,13,TRBV9,CASSSGRFYEQYF
TRBJ2-5,16,TRBV27,CASRKIGASGQETQYF
TRBJ1-2,11,TRBV16,CASSDSLGYTF
TRBJ2-1,14,TRBV5-1,CASSLVISSNEQFF
TRBJ1-2,16,TRBV6-6,CASSYLGTGLNYGYTF
TRBJ2-2,15,TRBV27,CASSDPFTNTGELFF
TRBJ2-3,14,TRBV5-1,CASSLLRGTDTQYF
TRBJ1-1,16,TRBV4-3,CASSLRSEARGTEAFF
TRBJ2-2,14,TRBV7-3,CASSSRDLPGELFF
TRBJ2-5,14,TRBV5-4,CASSNRGDQETQYF
TRBJ1-3,15,TRBV9,CASSVDGVSGNTIYF
TRBJ1-4,13,TRBV30,CAWSAATNEKLFF
TRBJ2-6,13,TRBV7-9,CASSPRAGVVLTF
TRBJ2-7,14,TRBV28,CASSWSGGSYEQYF
TRBJ2-5,15,TRBV6-5,CASTAGGPDKRPQYF
TRBJ2-2,17,TRBV4-1,CASSQDLGGGNTGELFF
TRBJ1-2,12,TRBV30,CAWSSDNYGYTF
TRBJ1-2,14,TRBV28,CASSPGGQTYGYTF
TRBJ2-7,13,TRBV5-6,CASSLGHPGEQYF
TRBJ2-7,15,TRBV10-3,CAISEPPTTGDEQYF
TRBJ2-1,15,TRBV29-1,CSVEGWQGGQAEQFF
TRBJ1-1,13,TRBV6-6,CASSLQGGTEAFF
TRBJ2-5,14,TRBV4-1,CASSQGLVGKTQYF
TRBJ2-7,15,TRBV9,CASSVASGNLDEQYF
TRBJ2-2,14,TRBV6-5,CASSYATNTGELFF
TRBJ1-2,14,TRBV28,CASSLQPRPYGYTF
TRBJ2-7,14,TRBV27,CASSSQSRVGEQYF
TRBJ2-7,14,TRBV9,CASSVTHLALEQYF